A selection of T cell receptor beta chains follows, all from one sample in a study of T-cell reconstitution after alpha-beta-depleted transplantation in children. One entry per CDR3 protein results from TCRdb running MiXCR on the PCR reads. This table holds just over 950,000 distinct CDR3 sequences, about 26% found once. Sequencing used PBMCs, mostly from graft donor cells, obtained 360 days after TCRalphabeta/CD19-depleted stem cell transplant. These receptors were collected from a boy in the first two years of life who had a stem cell transplant for SCID, so the T cells may come from the graft donor. The CDR3 runs from the conserved cysteine through the conserved F or W. A D gene is named only where the DNA matches it firmly. Clone size is not always given. Where it is, it says once, few, many or a class for expanded clones.

NA	TRBJ1-1	TRBV4-1	NA	CASSHRDVGTEAFF	TGCGCCAGCAGCCACCGGGACGTGGGCACTGAAGCTTTCTTT
NA	TRBJ1-2	TRBV27	NA	CASSPHGAEYGYTF	TGTGCCAGCAGCCCCCACGGTGCGGAGTATGGCTACACCTTC
TRBD1	TRBJ1-1	TRBV4-2	once	CASSQGISTGETEAFF	TGTGCCAGCAGCCAGGGGATCTCGACAGGGGAAACTGAAGCTTTCTTT
TRBD1	TRBJ2-7	TRBV6-2/TRBV6-3	few	CASSFLGTGVNEQYF	TGTGCCAGCAGTTTCCTCGGGACAGGGGTTAACGAGCAGTACTTC
TRBD1	TRBJ1-2	TRBV9	NA	CASSAGTGDYGYTF	TGTGCCAGCAGTGCGGGGACAGGTGATTATGGCTACACCTTC
TRBD1	TRBJ1-1	TRBV7-9	NA	CASSYTGGDEAFF	TGTGCCAGCAGCTATACAGGGGGAGATGAAGCTTTCTTT
TRBD2	TRBJ2-7	TRBV6-2/TRBV6-3	few	CASSYLQRGRSYEQYF	TGTGCCAGCAGTTACCTTCAGCGGGGGAGATCCTACGAGCAGTACTTC
TRBD1	TRBJ1-1	TRBV7-2	NA	CASSIAGGGTEAFF	TGTGCCAGCAGCATAGCAGGGGGCGGCACTGAAGCTTTCTTT
NA	TRBJ2-3	TRBV2	NA	CATAGVADTQYF	TGTGCCACCGCAGGGGTAGCAGATACGCAGTATTTT
NA	TRBJ2-1	TRBV25-1	NA	CASSETQGWYNEQFF	TGTGCCAGCAGTGAAACACAGGGTTGGTACAATGAGCAGTTCTTC
NA	TRBJ1-1	TRBV7-2	few	CATTRWRILATEAFF	TGTGCCACCACCCGATGGCGGATTCTAGCCACTGAAGCTTTCTTT
NA	TRBJ1-5	TRBV6-1	few	CASSEVRRGLGLAQHF	TGTGCCAGCAGTGAAGTCAGAAGGGGATTGGGTTTGGCCCAGCATTTT
NA	TRBJ2-2	TRBV27	few	CASSFRLAARTGELFF	TGTGCCAGCAGTTTTAGGTTGGCAGCGCGTACCGGGGAGCTGTTTTTT
NA	TRBJ2-7	TRBV6-5	once	CASSYEAVRDEQYF	TGTGCCAGCAGTTACGAGGCAGTCCGGGACGAGCAGTACTTC
NA	TRBJ2-3	TRBV20-1	NA	CSARDPRGGLASTDTQYF	TGCAGTGCTAGAGATCCTAGGGGGGGATTGGCTAGCACAGATACGCAGTATTTT
NA	TRBJ2-7	TRBV28	NA	CASSGPGSLYEQYF	TGTGCCAGCAGTGGCCCCGGGAGCCTCTACGAGCAGTACTTC
NA	TRBJ1-4	TRBV6-5	once	CASSYSGPATNEKLFF	TGTGCCAGCAGTTACTCAGGGCCTGCAACTAATGAAAAACTGTTTTTT
NA	TRBJ2-3	TRBV29-1	NA	CSVGSRGGNTDTQYF	TGCAGCGTTGGATCCCGAGGAGGTAACACAGATACGCAGTATTTT
TRBD2	TRBJ2-1	TRBV10-3	NA	CAISSGGDNNEQFF	TGTGCCATCTCCAGCGGGGGGGACAACAATGAGCAGTTCTTC
TRBD2	TRBJ2-1	TRBV11-2	NA	CASSFRSAGGSDEQFF	TGTGCCAGCAGCTTTAGGTCAGCGGGGGGGTCCGATGAGCAGTTCTTC
NA	TRBJ1-1	TRBV4-2	NA	CASSHIQPGAEAFF	TGTGCCAGCAGCCACATACAACCAGGGGCTGAAGCTTTCTTT
TRBD1	TRBJ2-7	TRBV20-1	few	CSASATGPPYEQYF	TGCAGTGCGTCAGCGACAGGGCCTCCCTACGAGCAGTACTTC
TRBD1	TRBJ1-3	TRBV5-1	few	CASSRGDSDGNTIYF	TGCGCCAGCAGCAGAGGGGACAGCGATGGAAACACCATATATTTT
NA	TRBJ1-1	TRBV12-3/TRBV12-4	few	CASSLPIVLNTEAFF	TGTGCCAGCAGTTTACCGATCGTCCTCAACACTGAAGCTTTCTTT
NA	TRBJ1-1	TRBV20-1	few	CSARVDRVTEAFF	TGCAGTGCTAGAGTCGACCGCGTAACTGAAGCTTTCTTT
NA	TRBJ2-3	TRBV5-1	few	CASSLAGLPRGDTQYF	TGCGCCAGCAGCTTGGCCGGCCTACCAAGGGGAGATACGCAGTATTTT
TRBD1	TRBJ2-1	TRBV5-1	NA	CASSLAGQGGHEQFF	TGCGCCAGCAGCTTGGCCGGACAGGGCGGGCATGAGCAGTTCTTC
NA	TRBJ2-5	TRBV27	few	CASSLSASRQETQYF	TGTGCCAGCAGTTTATCTGCCAGCCGCCAAGAGACCCAGTACTTC
NA	TRBJ2-7	TRBV30	NA	CAWSVRWGEQYF	TGTGCCTGGAGTGTACGTTGGGGGGAGCAGTACTTC
NA	TRBJ1-1	TRBV10-3	few	CAISESWLEAFF	TGTGCCATCAGTGAGTCTTGGCTTGAAGCTTTCTTT
NA	TRBJ2-2	TRBV4-1	few	CASSQDSQLNTGELFF	TGCGCCAGCAGCCAAGATAGCCAGCTGAACACCGGGGAGCTGTTTTTT
NA	TRBJ2-3	TRBV28	NA	CASTQTWGGTDTQYF	TGTGCCAGCACCCAAACATGGGGTGGCACAGATACGCAGTATTTT
TRBD1	TRBJ2-3	TRBV20-1	few	CSARGDRGGTDTQYF	TGCAGTGCTAGGGGTGACAGGGGGGGCACAGATACGCAGTATTTT
NA	TRBJ2-3	TRBV15	NA	CATSRGWGLVGDTQYF	TGTGCCACCAGCAGAGGATGGGGGCTAGTGGGCGATACGCAGTATTTT
TRBD2	TRBJ2-1	TRBV3-1	NA	CASSTRRTSGVYNEQFF	TGTGCCAGCAGCACCCGACGGACTAGCGGGGTTTACAATGAGCAGTTCTTC
TRBD2	TRBJ2-3	TRBV7-2	few	CASSLVAGPPGRDTQYF	TGTGCCAGCAGCTTAGTAGCGGGCCCACCAGGGAGAGATACGCAGTATTTT
NA	TRBJ2-1	TRBV18	once	CASSLRRRGNEQFF	TGTGCCAGCTCACTCAGACGTCGGGGCAATGAGCAGTTCTTC
NA	TRBJ1-1	TRBV5-1	few	CASSFDPNTEAFF	TGCGCCAGCAGCTTTGACCCGAACACTGAAGCTTTCTTT
TRBD2	TRBJ2-1	TRBV20-1	NA	CSAREVAGGNYNEQFF	TGCAGTGCTAGAGAGGTAGCGGGGGGCAACTACAATGAGCAGTTCTTC
NA	TRBJ2-5	TRBV7-2	NA	CASSLGVVLPQETQYF	TGTGCCAGCAGCTTAGGAGTGGTACTCCCCCAAGAGACCCAGTACTTC
NA	TRBJ2-5	TRBV3-1	few	CASSQLLSSQETQYF	TGTGCCAGCAGCCAACTTCTTTCTAGCCAAGAGACCCAGTACTTC
TRBD1	TRBJ2-5	TRBV5-1	NA	CASSRTGTGDQTQYF	TGCGCCAGCAGCCGAACCGGGACAGGGGATCAAACCCAGTACTTC
TRBD2	TRBJ2-1	TRBV9	NA	CASSAGLAKAEQFF	TGTGCCAGCAGCGCAGGACTAGCAAAGGCTGAGCAGTTCTTC
NA	TRBJ2-4	TRBV29-1	NA	CSGPGVAKNIQYF	TGCAGCGGCCCGGGGGTAGCCAAAAACATTCAGTACTTC
NA	TRBJ2-4	TRBV27	NA	CASRPPGPLNIQYF	TGTGCCAGCAGACCCCCGGGACCACTAAACATTCAGTACTTC
NA	TRBJ2-1	TRBV9	few	CASSADIADTYNEQFF	TGTGCCAGCAGCGCCGACATTGCGGACACCTACAATGAGCAGTTCTTC
NA	TRBJ1-6	TRBV27	few	CASKGRGGSPLHF	TGTGCCAGCAAAGGTCGTGGAGGTTCACCCCTCCACTTT
TRBD2	TRBJ2-5	TRBV4-1	few	CASSQDPGLAVQETQYF	TGCGCCAGCAGCCAAGATCCCGGACTAGCGGTACAAGAGACCCAGTACTTC
TRBD1	TRBJ2-7	TRBV3-1	few	CASSQRSTGDEQYF	TGTGCCAGCAGCCAACGATCAACAGGGGACGAGCAGTACTTC
NA	TRBJ2-7	TRBV7-9	NA	CASTGRRGQTYEQYF	TGTGCCAGCACGGGGAGGAGGGGCCAAACCTACGAGCAGTACTTC
NA	TRBJ2-1	TRBV7-6	few	CASSLASREQFF	TGTGCCAGCAGCTTAGCGAGTCGTGAGCAGTTCTTC
TRBD2	TRBJ2-3	TRBV6-5	NA	CASSYAGGKDTQYF	TGTGCCAGCAGTTACGCGGGGGGAAAAGATACGCAGTATTTT
NA	TRBJ2-7	TRBV29-1	NA	CSVSHRSYEQYF	TGCAGCGTCTCCCACCGCTCCTACGAGCAGTACTTC
NA	TRBJ2-1	TRBV12-3/TRBV12-4	NA	CASSPLGPSSYNEQFF	TGTGCCAGCAGTCCCCTGGGCCCAAGCTCCTACAATGAGCAGTTCTTC
NA	TRBJ2-3	TRBV20-1	NA	CSARDAEDSTDTQYF	TGCAGTGCTAGAGATGCGGAAGATAGCACAGATACGCAGTATTTT
NA	TRBJ2-3	TRBV10-3	many	CAISESGDTQYF	TGTGCCATCAGTGAGTCTGGAGATACGCAGTATTTT
NA	TRBJ2-3	TRBV6-1	few	CASGRKAGADTQYF	TGTGCCAGCGGCCGAAAAGCGGGCGCAGATACGCAGTATTTT
NA	TRBJ2-3	TRBV5-5	once	CASSLKGQEGTDTQYF	TGTGCCAGCAGCCTGAAGGGGCAAGAAGGTACAGATACGCAGTATTTT
NA	TRBJ2-1	TRBV29-1	few	CSALTGEQFF	TGCAGCGCGCTGACCGGGGAGCAGTTCTTC